The 8 T cell receptor beta chains in this list originate from one sample, sequenced in a study of blood T cell repertoires in COVID-19. The data were produced by immunoSEQ multiplex PCR, yet TCRdb's version contains in-frame clones alone and is incomplete. Of approximately 220,000 clones listed, approximately 81% are singletons. The specimen sequenced was peripheral blood. Every receptor here comes from a woman aged 60-70 years who had recovered from COVID-19.

This chain joins TRBV10-3 and TRBJ1-1, with 7 nucleotides matching TRBD1. The CDR3 runs to 16 residues. The J segment lost 7 bases and the V segment lost 0 bases, leaving 11 bases of the junction unmatched. CDR1 is ENHRY and CDR2 is SYGVKD in the germline V gene. This CDR3 reads CAISESKAGGIGEAFF. The CDR3 nucleotides are TGTGCCATCAGTGAGTCGAAAGCAGGGGGTATAGGTGAAGCTTTCTTT.

The gene calls are TRBV30 and TRBJ2-1, with TRBD2 matching over 10 bases. Germline CDR1 is GTSNPN and CDR2 is SVGIG (reference sequence). Trimming cost V 5 bases and J 3 bases; bases outside gene matches: 10. The CDR3 totals 16 residues. The CDR3 is CAWAKAGGSIYNEQFF. The DNA for the CDR3 is TGTGCCTGGGCAAAAGCGGGGGGGTCAATCTACAATGAGCAGTTCTTC.

V usage is TRBV21-1 and J usage is TRBJ1-2; the table's TRBD1 call for D was not verified on the DNA. TRBV21-1 is marked as a pseudogene. The CDR3 runs to 17 residues. The CDR3 DNA reads TGTGCCAGCAGCAAAGGGGCCCTAACAAAGAAGATCCATGGCTACACCTTC. It translates to CASSKGALTKKIHGYTF.

This chain connects TRBV6-2 or TRBV6-3 to TRBJ2-3; D is possibly TRBD2 (7 bases). Trimming shortened V by 5 bases and J by 1 base, and 13 bases separated the two germline ends. The CDR3 extends over 15 amino acids. Germline values: CDR1 MNHEY, CDR2 SVGEGT. CDR3: CASSGGGGGTDTQYF. The CDR3, as DNA: TGTGCCAGCAGTGGGGGGGGCGGGGGCACAGATACGCAGTATTTT.

V usage is TRBV27 and J usage is TRBJ2-5; D gene uncertain. The CDR3 spans 14 residues. The V end was cut by 2 bases, the J end by 6 bases, with 13 bases between. Germline CDR1 and CDR2: MNHEY and SMNVEV (reference sequence). CDR3 bases: TGTGCCAGCAGTTTACGAGGATTTGAAAAGACCCAGTACTTC. This encodes CASSLRGFEKTQYF.

The rearrangement joins TRBV11-2 to TRBJ2-5; D might be TRBD2 (5 bases). CDR1 is SGHAT and CDR2 is FQNNGV in the germline V gene. CDR3 size: 16 residues. With 5 bases removed from V and 4 bases from J, the gap between germline ends came to 20 bases. DNA of the CDR3: TGTGCCAGCAGCCCCCCCGGGGATTGGACCCGAGAGACCCAGTACTTC. Translation: CASSPPGDWTRETQYF.

V is TRBV6-6 and J is TRBJ1-5; the match to TRBD1 covers 8 bases. Losses at the gene ends were 8 bases for V and 3 bases for J; bases not matched to a gene: 6. Germline V lookup: CDR1 MNHNY, CDR2 SVGAGI (reference sequence). The CDR3 is 14 amino acids. CDR3 sequence: CASLGTGYNQPQHF. The CDR3 nucleotides read TGTGCCAGCTTAGGGACAGGCTACAATCAGCCCCAGCATTTT.

The gene calls are TRBV2 and TRBJ2-5; TRBD2 agrees at 7 bases. The V and J ends lost 6 bases and 5 bases, in that order; junction bases with no gene match: 9. The CDR3 is made up of 14 amino acids. From germline, CDR1 is SNHLY and CDR2 FYNNEI. In DNA, the CDR3 is TGTGCCAGCAGCCCCCGACTAGCTCATGAGACCCAGTACTTC. Protein sequence: CASSPRLAHETQYF.